The entry below describes one T cell receptor (beta chain). This record comes from a study of technical replicates of blood from a handful of donors. Measured with immunoSEQ multiplex PCR; TCRdb has only the in-frame clones, and not every one. Of around 72,000 clones listed, 95% to 98% are singletons. The clonotype was recovered from a human donor in good health. Sequencing was performed on T cells isolated from PBMCs.

Here the CDR3 reads CAISESVAGANVLTF. CDR3 in DNA: TGTGCCATCAGTGAGTCAGTAGCTGGGGCCAACGTCCTGACTTTC. The V and J genes are TRBV10-3 and TRBJ2-6; unclear D gene. V was shortened by 0 bases and J by 2 bases, with 5 bases between the two germline ends. Germline CDR1 ENHRY, CDR2 SYGVKD. This CDR3 region has 15 residues.